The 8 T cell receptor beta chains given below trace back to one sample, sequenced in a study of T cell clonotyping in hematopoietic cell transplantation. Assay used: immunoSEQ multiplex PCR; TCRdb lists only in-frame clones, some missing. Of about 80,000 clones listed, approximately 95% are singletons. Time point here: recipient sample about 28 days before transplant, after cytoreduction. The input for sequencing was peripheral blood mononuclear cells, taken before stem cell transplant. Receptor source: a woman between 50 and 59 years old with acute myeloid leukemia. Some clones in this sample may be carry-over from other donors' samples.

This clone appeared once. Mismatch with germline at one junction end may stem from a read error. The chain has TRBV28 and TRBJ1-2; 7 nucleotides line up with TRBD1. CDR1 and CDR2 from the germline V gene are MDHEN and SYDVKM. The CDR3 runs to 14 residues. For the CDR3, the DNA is TGTGCCAACAGTTTTGAACAGGGGTACTATGGCTACACCTTC. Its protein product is CANSFEQGYYGYTF.

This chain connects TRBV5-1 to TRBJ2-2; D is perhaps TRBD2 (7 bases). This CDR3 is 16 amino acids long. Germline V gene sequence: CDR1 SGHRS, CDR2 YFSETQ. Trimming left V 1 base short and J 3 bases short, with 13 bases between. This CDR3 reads CASSLRGGADTGELFF. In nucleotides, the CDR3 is TGCGCCAGCAGCTTGAGGGGGGGGGCCGACACCGGGGAGCTGTTTTTT.

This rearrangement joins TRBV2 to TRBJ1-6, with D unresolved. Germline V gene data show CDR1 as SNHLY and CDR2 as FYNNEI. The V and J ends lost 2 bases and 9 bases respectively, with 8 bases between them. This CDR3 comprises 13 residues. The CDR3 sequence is CASSERWGSPLHF. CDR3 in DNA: TGTGCCAGCAGTGAACGGTGGGGTTCACCCCTCCACTTT.

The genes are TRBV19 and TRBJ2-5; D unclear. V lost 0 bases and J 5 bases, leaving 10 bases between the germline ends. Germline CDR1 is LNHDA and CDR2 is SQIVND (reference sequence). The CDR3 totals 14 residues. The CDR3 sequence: CASSIEGRGETQYF. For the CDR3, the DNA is TGTGCCAGTAGTATAGAGGGTAGAGGCGAGACCCAGTACTTC. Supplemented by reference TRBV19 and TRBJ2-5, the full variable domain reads DGGITQSPKYLFRKEGQNVTLSCEQNLNHDAMYWYRQDPGQGLRLIYYSQIVNDFQKGDIAEGYSVSREKKESFPLTVTSAQKNPTAFYLCASSIEGRGETQYFGPGTRLLVL.

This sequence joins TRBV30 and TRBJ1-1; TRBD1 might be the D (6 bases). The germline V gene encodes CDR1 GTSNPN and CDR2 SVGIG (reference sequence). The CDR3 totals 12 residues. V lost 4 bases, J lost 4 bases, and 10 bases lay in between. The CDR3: CAWKMGATEAFF. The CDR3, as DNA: TGTGCCTGGAAGATGGGGGCCACTGAAGCTTTCTTT.

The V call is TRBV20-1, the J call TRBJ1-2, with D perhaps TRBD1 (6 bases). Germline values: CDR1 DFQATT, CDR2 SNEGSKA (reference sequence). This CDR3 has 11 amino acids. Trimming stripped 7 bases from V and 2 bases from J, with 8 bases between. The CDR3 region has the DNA TGCAGTGGGACAGACAACTATGGCTACACCTTC. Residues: CSGTDNYGYTF.

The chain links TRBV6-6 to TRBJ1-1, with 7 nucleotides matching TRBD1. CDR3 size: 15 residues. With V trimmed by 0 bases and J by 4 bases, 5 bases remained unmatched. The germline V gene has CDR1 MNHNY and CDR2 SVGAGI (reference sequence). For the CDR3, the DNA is TGTGCCAGCAGTTACTCGTCCACAGGGGCCACTGAAGCTTTCTTT. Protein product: CASSYSSTGATEAFF.

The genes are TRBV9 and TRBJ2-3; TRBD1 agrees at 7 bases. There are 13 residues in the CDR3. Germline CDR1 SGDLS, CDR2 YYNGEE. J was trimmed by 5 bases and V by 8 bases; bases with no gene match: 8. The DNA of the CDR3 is TGTGCCAGTAACAGGGGTGAGGTAGATACGCAGTATTTT. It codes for CASNRGEVDTQYF.